This T cell receptor (beta chain) appears in the sequencing data of a study of blood T cell repertoires in COVID-19. Across the whole study: PBMCs, B-cell-depleted T cells, or T cells provided the cDNA or gDNA that made up the material.

Per the original methods: Quantification of nucleated cells was approximated via reference gene primer amplification. This table comes from immunoSEQ multiplex PCR, and its TCRdb copy is limited to in-frame clones, with some not included. That table is the source of V, J and clone size, and D and trimming were worked out from the DNA. Seen here are around 94,000 clones, less than 90% observed once, and the top ten hold 1.5% to 2%. This clone appeared once. V lost 5 bases to trimming and J lost 1 base, with 10 bases between them. Germline lookup yields CDR1 SGHTA and CDR2 FQGTGA. The CDR3 spans 14 residues.

The TCR sequence derives from a man of 80 years or more with acute or convalescent COVID-19. V and J are TRBV7-3 and TRBJ2-3; D may be TRBD2 (5 bases). Sequenced input: peripheral blood. CDR3 nucleotide sequence: TGTGCCAGCAGCCCGGGATTGGGCACAGATACGCAGTATTTT. Protein: CASSPGLGTDTQYF. Filled out from reference TRBV7-3 and TRBJ2-3, the complete variable domain reads GAGVSQTPSNKVTEKGKYVELRCDPISGHTALYWYRQSLGQGPEFLIYFQGTGAADDSGLPNDRFFAVRPEGSVSTLKIQRTERGDSAVYLCASSPGLGTDTQYFGPGTRLTVL.